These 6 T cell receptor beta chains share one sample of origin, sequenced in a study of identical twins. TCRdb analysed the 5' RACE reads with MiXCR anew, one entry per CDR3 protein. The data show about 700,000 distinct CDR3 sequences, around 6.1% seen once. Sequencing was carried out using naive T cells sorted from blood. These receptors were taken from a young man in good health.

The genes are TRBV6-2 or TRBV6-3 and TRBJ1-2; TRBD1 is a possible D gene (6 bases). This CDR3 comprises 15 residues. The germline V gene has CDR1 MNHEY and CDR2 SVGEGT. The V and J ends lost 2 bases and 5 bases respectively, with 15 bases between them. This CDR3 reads CASSYDPDRRYGYTF. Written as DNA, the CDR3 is TGTGCCAGCAGTTACGATCCGGACAGAAGATATGGCTACACCTTC.

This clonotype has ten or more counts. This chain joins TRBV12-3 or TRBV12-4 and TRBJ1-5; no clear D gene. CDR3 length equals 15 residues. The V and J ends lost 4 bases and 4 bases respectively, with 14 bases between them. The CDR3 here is CASSSWVVGNQPQHF. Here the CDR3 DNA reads TGTGCCAGCAGTTCCTGGGTAGTGGGAAATCAGCCCCAGCATTTT.

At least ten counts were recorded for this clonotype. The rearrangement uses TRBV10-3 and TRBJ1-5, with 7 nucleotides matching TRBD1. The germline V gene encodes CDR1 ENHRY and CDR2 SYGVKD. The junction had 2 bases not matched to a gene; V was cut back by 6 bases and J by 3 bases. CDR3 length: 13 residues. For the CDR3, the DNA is TGTGCCATCAGAGACAGGGACAATCAGCCCCAGCATTTT. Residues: CAIRDRDNQPQHF.

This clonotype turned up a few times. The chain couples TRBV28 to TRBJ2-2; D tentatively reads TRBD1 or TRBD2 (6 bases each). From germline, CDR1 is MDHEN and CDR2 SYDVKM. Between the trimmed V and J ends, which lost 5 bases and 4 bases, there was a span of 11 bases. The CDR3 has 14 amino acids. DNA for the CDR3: TGTGCCAGCAGTCTCCCGGGGGCCACCGGGGAGCTGTTTTTT. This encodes CASSLPGATGELFF.

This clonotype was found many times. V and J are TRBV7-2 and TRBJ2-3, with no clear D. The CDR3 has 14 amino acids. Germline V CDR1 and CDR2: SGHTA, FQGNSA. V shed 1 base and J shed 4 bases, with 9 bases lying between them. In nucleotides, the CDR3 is TGTGCCAGCAGCTTAGTAGCAAGCCCAGATACGCAGTATTTT. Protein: CASSLVASPDTQYF.

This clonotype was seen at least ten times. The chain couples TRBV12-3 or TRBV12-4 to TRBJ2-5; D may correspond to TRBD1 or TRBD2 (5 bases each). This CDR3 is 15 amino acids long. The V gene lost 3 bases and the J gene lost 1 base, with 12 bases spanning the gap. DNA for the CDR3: TGTGCCAGCAGTTTTCCGCCAGGGACCCAAGAGACCCAGTACTTC. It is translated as CASSFPPGTQETQYF.